A selection of T cell receptor beta chains follows, all from one sample in a study of blood T cell repertoires in COVID-19. Sequencing used immunoSEQ multiplex PCR; TCRdb keeps in-frame clones, though not all of them. The table lists approximately 170,000 clones, roughly 89% of them singletons. Source material: peripheral blood. Receptors were obtained from a man younger than 30 with active or convalescent COVID-19. CDR3s include the opening cysteine and the closing phenylalanine or tryptophan. D genes are given only for firm matches. The size field is filled for only some rows; it gives once, few, many or a size class.

cdr3_nt cdr3_aa d_call cdr3_length j_call clone_size v_call
TGTGCCACCACAGACTATACAGCAGCCGATGGCTACACCTTC CATTDYTAADGYTF - 14 TRBJ1-2 - TRBV15
TGTGCCAGCAGTGAAAGGTCCGGGGATGTAGGATATGGCTACACCTTC CASSERSGDVGYGYTF - 16 TRBJ1-2 - TRBV6-1
TGTGCCAGCAGTTTACGACAGGACGGGCAAGAGACCCAGTACTTC CASSLRQDGQETQYF - 15 TRBJ2-5 once TRBV27
TGTGCCAGCAGAGGGAGGCTACTCACTGAAGCTTTCTTT CASRGRLLTEAFF - 13 TRBJ1-1 once TRBV27
TGCGCCAGCAGCCAACGGCAGGGGTTCGACACCGGGGAGCTGTTTTTT CASSQRQGFDTGELFF - 16 TRBJ2-2 - TRBV4-1
TGCAGCGTGGAGGACCCCAGGGTTGACAGGGGCTACACCTTC CSVEDPRVDRGYTF - 14 TRBJ1-2 - TRBV29-1
TGTGCCAGCTCTCTACAGGTTGACTATGGCTACACCTTC CASSLQVDYGYTF - 13 TRBJ1-2 - TRBV18
TGTGCCTGGAGCCGTAGTAGCGGAAGCTCCTACGAGCAGTACTTC CAWSRSSGSSYEQYF - 15 TRBJ2-7 - TRBV30
TGTGCCAGCAGCTTAGCTCCAAGCGAGACCCAGTACTTC CASSLAPSETQYF - 13 TRBJ2-5 - TRBV7-9
TGTGCTAGCAGCTTAGGATACGGACAGGGTTGGGAGCTGTTTTTT CASSLGYGQGWELFF TRBD1 15 TRBJ2-2 - TRBV7-7
TGTGCCAGCAGTTACCGCTCAGGTCAGCCCCAGCATTTT CASSYRSGQPQHF - 13 TRBJ1-5 - TRBV6-5
TGTGCCACCAGTGATTCGAGGACAGGCAGCAATCAGCCCCAGCATTTT CATSDSRTGSNQPQHF TRBD1 16 TRBJ1-5 - TRBV24-1
TGTGCCAGCAGTGAAACTCGACAGGGTATCGACACCTTC CASSETRQGIDTF TRBD1 13 TRBJ1-2 - TRBV6-1
TGTGCCAGCAGGTCGCAGGGCAATGAGCAGTTCTTC CASRSQGNEQFF - 12 TRBJ2-1 - TRBV7-3
TGTGCCAGCAGTACAACAGGGGCCGTTAACTATGGCTACACCTTC CASSTTGAVNYGYTF TRBD1 15 TRBJ1-2 few TRBV6-5
TGTGCCAGCAGTTCGGGACAACGACAAGAGACCCAGTACTTC CASSSGQRQETQYF - 14 TRBJ2-5 - TRBV5-6
TGTGCCAGCAGCCCGGCGAACAGGGTGAACGAGCAGTACTTC CASSPANRVNEQYF - 14 TRBJ2-7 once TRBV5-5
TGTGCCAGCATGGGCCCCTATGACAGGTATAGCAATCAGCCCCAGCATTTT CASMGPYDRYSNQPQHF - 17 TRBJ1-5 - TRBV28
TGTGCCAGCAGCTTAGGGACAGGGCCTTATGGCTACACCTTC CASSLGTGPYGYTF TRBD1 14 TRBJ1-2 - TRBV7-2
TGTGCTAGTGGTTTTTCGGGGTCCTACGAGCAGTACTTC CASGFSGSYEQYF - 13 TRBJ2-7 - TRBV12-5